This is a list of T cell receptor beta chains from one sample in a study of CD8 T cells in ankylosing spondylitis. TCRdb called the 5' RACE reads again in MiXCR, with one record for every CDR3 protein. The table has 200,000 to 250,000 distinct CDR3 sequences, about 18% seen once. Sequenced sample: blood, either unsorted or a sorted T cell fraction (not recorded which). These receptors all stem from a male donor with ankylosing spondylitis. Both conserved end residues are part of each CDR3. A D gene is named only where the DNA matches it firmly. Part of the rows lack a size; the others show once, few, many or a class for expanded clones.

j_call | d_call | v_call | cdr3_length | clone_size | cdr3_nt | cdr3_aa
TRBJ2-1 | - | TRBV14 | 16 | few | TGTGCCAGCAGCCCTACCTGGGGGGGCGCCTACAATGAGCAGTTCTTC | CASSPTWGGAYNEQFF
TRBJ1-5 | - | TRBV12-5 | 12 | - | TGTGCTAGTGGTTTCTCGGGGGAGCCCCAGCATTTT | CASGFSGEPQHF
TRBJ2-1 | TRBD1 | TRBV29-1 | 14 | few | TGCAGCGTCCAGACAGGGTCCTCCTACAATGAGCAGTTCTTC | CSVQTGSSYNEQFF
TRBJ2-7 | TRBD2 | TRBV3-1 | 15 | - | TGTGCCAGCAGCCAAGATTCTGGACTAGCGGGGGAGCCGAACTTC | CASSQDSGLAGEPNF
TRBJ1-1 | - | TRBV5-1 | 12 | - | TGCGCCAGCAGCTTGGTCCACACTGAAGCTTTCTTT | CASSLVHTEAFF
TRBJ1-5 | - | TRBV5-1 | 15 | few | TGCGCCAGCAGCTTATACGGTGATAGCAATCAGCCCCAGCATTTT | CASSLYGDSNQPQHF
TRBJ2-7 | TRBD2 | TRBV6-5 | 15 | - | TGTGCCAGCAGTTACTCGACTAGCGGGTCCTACGAGCAGTACTTC | CASSYSTSGSYEQYF
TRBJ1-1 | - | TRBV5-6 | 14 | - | TGTGCCAGCAGCTTGGGGGGGACGGTCCCTGAAGCTTTCTTT | CASSLGGTVPEAFF
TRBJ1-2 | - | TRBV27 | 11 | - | TGTGCCAGCAGGCCCGGGCGGGGCTACACCTTC | CASRPGRGYTF
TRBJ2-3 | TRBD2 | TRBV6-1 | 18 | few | TGTGCCAGCAGTGAAGCGTTTGGGCTAGCGGGGTTCACAGATACGCAGTATTTT | CASSEAFGLAGFTDTQYF
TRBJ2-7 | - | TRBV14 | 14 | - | TGTGCCAGCAGCCCCATTGGACAGACCTACGAGCAGTACTTC | CASSPIGQTYEQYF
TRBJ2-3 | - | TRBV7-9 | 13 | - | TGTGCCAGCAGCCCCACCAACACAGATACGCAGTATTTT | CASSPTNTDTQYF
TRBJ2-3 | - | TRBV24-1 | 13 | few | TGTGCCACCAGTGATCCCTTCGCAGATACGCAGTATTTT | CATSDPFADTQYF
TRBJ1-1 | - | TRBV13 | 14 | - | TGTGCCAGCAGCTTAGGGGGCGGGGACGCTGAAGCTTTCTTT | CASSLGGGDAEAFF
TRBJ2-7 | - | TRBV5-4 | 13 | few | TGTGCCAGCAGCTTCGGCAGAGTCTACGAGCAGTACTTC | CASSFGRVYEQYF
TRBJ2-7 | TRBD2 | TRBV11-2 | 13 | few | TGTGCCAGCAACTCGGCGGGGGATTACGAGCAGTACTTC | CASNSAGDYEQYF
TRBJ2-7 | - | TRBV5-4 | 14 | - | TGTGCCAGCAGCTTGGTAGGGGGAAACTACGAGCAGTACTTC | CASSLVGGNYEQYF
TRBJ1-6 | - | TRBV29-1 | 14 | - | TGCAGCGTTGGGAGGCGGGTGGGGAATTCACCCCTCCACTTT | CSVGRRVGNSPLHF
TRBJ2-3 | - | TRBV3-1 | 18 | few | TGTGCCAGCAGCCAAGGGACGAGGATGAGGGGGGCCCCAGATACGCAGTATTTT | CASSQGTRMRGAPDTQYF
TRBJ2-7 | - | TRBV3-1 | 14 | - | TGTGCCAGCAGCCTGGAGGGCAGGGGTTACGAGCAGTACTTC | CASSLEGRGYEQYF
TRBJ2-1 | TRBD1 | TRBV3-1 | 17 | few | TGTGCCAGCAGCCAAGATACCGGGACAGGGGTATACAATGAGCAGTTCTTC | CASSQDTGTGVYNEQFF
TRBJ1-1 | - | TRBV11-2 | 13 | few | TGTGCCAGCAGCCTCCGACTGGGGGATGAAGCTTTCTTT | CASSLRLGDEAFF
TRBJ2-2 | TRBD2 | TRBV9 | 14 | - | TGTGCCAGCAGCGTAGGGGCGGGGGCCGGGGAGCTGTTTTTT | CASSVGAGAGELFF
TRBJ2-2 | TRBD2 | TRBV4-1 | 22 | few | TGCGCCAGCAGCCAAGATTACGAACAGCTTAGACTAGCGGACCTGAACACCGGGGAGCTGTTTTTT | CASSQDYEQLRLADLNTGELFF
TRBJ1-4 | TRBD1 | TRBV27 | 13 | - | TGTGCCAGCAGACTGGGGACAGGGAAAAAACTGTTTTTT | CASRLGTGKKLFF
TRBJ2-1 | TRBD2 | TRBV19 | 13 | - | TGTGCCTCCGCCGGGGGGTCCTACAATGAGCAGTTCTTC | CASAGGSYNEQFF
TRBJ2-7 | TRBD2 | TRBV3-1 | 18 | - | TGTGCCAGCAGTTTTGGACTAGCGGGACCCTTAAGCTCCTACGAGCAGTACTTC | CASSFGLAGPLSSYEQYF
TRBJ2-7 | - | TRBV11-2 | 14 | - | TGTGCCAGCAGCCACCGGGGCAGCTCCTACGAGCAGTACTTC | CASSHRGSSYEQYF
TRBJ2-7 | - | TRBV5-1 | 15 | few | TGCGCCAGCAGCTTAGGCGGCCTTTTCACCTACGAGCAGTACTTC | CASSLGGLFTYEQYF
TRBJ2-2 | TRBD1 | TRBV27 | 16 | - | TGTGCCAGCAGTATCGAATCTCAGGGGGCGGCCGGGGAGCTGTTTTTT | CASSIESQGAAGELFF
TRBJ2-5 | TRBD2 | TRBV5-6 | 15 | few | TGTGCCAGCAGTTCGGGACTAGCGGTTGCCATGACCCAGTACTTC | CASSSGLAVAMTQYF